This is a list of T cell receptor beta chains from one sample in a study of blood T cell repertoires in COVID-19. Data came from immunoSEQ multiplex PCR; TCRdb stores just in-frame clones and leaves some out. The sample shows fewer than 350,000 clones, approximately 90% of them seen only once. The specimen sequenced was PBMCs or T cells enriched from blood (not recorded which). The source of these receptors is a woman in her 40s with acute COVID-19. The conserved cysteine and the conserved F or W are not part of the CDR3 here. Each record gives: V gene, J gene, CDR3 protein.

TRBV28	TRBJ2-5	ASSQRGLGYQETQY
TRBV12-3/TRBV12-4	TRBJ1-3	ASGRGSGNTIY
TRBV4-1	TRBJ2-2	ASSQENRAGGYTGELF
TRBV13	TRBJ2-7	ASSLGGLSGEQY
TRBV7-2	TRBJ1-3	ASSLESWGGGNTIY
TRBV12-3/TRBV12-4	TRBJ2-1	ASSFGGYNEQF
TRBV6-5	TRBJ1-2	ASRTGQKNYGYT
TRBV29-1	TRBJ1-6	SVESGHQNSPLH
TRBV19	TRBJ1-6	ASSIDLWDSSDSPLH
TRBV6-5	TRBJ2-7	ASSPSTPSYEQY
TRBV7-9	TRBJ1-3	ASSQITGRANTIY
TRBV7-3	TRBJ2-5	ASSKDRWETQY
TRBV4-1	TRBJ2-3	ASSQRSGGWVVTQY
TRBV10-3	TRBJ1-2	AIAQNQGGEGYT
TRBV4-2	TRBJ2-2	ASSQELGRGNTGELF
TRBV28	TRBJ1-5	ASSQAPLGNQPQH
TRBV14	TRBJ2-7	ASSQFSGGAGEQY
TRBV10-3	TRBJ2-1	AISAGTTVDEQF
TRBV14	TRBJ1-1	ASSRGVVAF
TRBV5-4	TRBJ1-2	ASSLGPYYGYT
TRBV18	TRBJ2-3	ASSPQGSGTDTQY
TRBV19	TRBJ2-1	ASSTRHGYEQF
TRBV20-1	TRBJ2-1	SASLASEQF
TRBV29-1	TRBJ2-7	SVAGAHEQY
TRBV28	TRBJ1-6	ASSLVQGTNSPLH
TRBV4-2	TRBJ2-1	ASSPIPRERSYNEQF
TRBV5-5	TRBJ2-1	ASSLVAFNNEQF
TRBV6-5	TRBJ1-5	ASSYSRTHSNQPQH
TRBV29-1	TRBJ1-1	SVEEMGTGWNTEAF
TRBV12-3/TRBV12-4	TRBJ2-3	ASSLRGDTQY
TRBV18	TRBJ1-2	ASSYNNYGYT
TRBV19	TRBJ2-3	ASSRGTSGSPDTQY
TRBV14	TRBJ1-3	ASSPRQAIPSTIY
TRBV24-1	TRBJ2-1	ATSRDRVDEQF
TRBV4-2	TRBJ2-5	ASSLAWGGAVETQY
TRBV18	TRBJ2-3	ASSPRSNYQSTDTQY
TRBV12-3/TRBV12-4	TRBJ1-2	ASSFSLHYGYT
TRBV19	TRBJ2-1	ASSRSGGALYEQF
TRBV18	TRBJ2-7	ASSPRDSSYEQY